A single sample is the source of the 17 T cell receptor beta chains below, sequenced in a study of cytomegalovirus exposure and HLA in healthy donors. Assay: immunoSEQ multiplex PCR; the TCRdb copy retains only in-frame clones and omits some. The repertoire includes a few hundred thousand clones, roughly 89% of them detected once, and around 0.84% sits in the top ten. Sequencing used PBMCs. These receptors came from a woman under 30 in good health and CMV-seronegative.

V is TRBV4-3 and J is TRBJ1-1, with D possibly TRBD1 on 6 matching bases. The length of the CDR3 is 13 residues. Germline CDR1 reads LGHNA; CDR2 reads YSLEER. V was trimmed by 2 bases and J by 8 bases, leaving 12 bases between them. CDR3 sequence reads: CASSQHGGGEAFF. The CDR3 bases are TGCGCCAGCAGCCAACATGGGGGCGGAGAAGCTTTCTTT.

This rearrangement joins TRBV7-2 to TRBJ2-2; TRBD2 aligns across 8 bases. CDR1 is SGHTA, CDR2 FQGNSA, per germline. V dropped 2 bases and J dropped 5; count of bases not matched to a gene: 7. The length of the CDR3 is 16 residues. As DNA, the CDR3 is TGTGCCAGCAGCTTAAGGCCGGGACTAGAAACCGGGGAGCTGTTTTTT. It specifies CASSLRPGLETGELFF.

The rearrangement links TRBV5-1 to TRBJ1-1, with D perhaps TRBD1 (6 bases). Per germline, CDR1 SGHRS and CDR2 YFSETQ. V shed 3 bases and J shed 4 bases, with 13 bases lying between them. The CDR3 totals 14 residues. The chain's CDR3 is CASSSSGTSTEAFF. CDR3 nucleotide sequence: TGCGCCAGCAGCTCCTCAGGGACAAGCACTGAAGCTTTCTTT.

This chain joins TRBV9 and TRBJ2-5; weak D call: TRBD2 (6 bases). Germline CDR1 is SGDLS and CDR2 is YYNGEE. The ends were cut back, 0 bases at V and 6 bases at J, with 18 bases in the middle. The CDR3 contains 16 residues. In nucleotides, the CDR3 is TGTGCCAGCAGCGTAGCCCCATGGGACTCCGATAAGACCCAGTACTTC. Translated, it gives CASSVAPWDSDKTQYF.

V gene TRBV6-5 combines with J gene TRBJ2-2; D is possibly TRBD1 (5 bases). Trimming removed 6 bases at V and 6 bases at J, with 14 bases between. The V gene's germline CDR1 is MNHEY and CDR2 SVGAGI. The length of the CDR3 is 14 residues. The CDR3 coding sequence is TGTGCCAGCAGGGCCCTCCAGGGCCCCGGGGAGCTGTTTTTT. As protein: CASRALQGPGELFF.

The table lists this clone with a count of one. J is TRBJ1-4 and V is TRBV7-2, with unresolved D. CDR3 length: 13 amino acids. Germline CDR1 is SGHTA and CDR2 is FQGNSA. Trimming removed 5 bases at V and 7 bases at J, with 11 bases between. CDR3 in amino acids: CASSRAEGEKLFF. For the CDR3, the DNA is TGTGCCAGCAGCAGGGCCGAGGGTGAAAAACTGTTTTTT.

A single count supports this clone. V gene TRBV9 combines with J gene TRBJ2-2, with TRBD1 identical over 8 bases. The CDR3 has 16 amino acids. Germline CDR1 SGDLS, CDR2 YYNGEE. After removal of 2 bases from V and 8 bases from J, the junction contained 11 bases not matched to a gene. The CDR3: CASSVGRQGLSGELFF. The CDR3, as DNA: TGTGCCAGCAGCGTGGGCCGACAGGGGTTAAGTGGGGAGCTGTTTTTT. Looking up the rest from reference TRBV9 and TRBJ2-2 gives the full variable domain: DSGVTQTPKHLITATGQRVTLRCSPRSGDLSVYWYQQSLDQGLQFLIQYYNGEERAKGNILERFSAQQFPDLHSELNLSSLELGDSALYFCASSVGRQGLSGELFFGEGSRLTVL.

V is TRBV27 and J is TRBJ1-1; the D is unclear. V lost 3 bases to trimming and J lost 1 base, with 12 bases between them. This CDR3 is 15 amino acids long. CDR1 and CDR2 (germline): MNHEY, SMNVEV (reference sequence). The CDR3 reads CASSFEAIRNTEAFF. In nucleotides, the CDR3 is TGTGCCAGCAGTTTCGAAGCGATCAGGAACACTGAAGCTTTCTTT.

The CDR3 spells CASSFGTSGAHYEQYF. The CDR3 DNA reads TGTGCCAGCAGTTTTGGGACTAGCGGGGCGCACTACGAGCAGTACTTC. The V gene is TRBV5-4, the J gene TRBJ2-7; 13 nucleotides align to TRBD2. The trim removed 5 bases at V and 3 bases at J, leaving 8 bases unmatched. In germline, CDR1 is SGHNT, CDR2 YYREEE (reference sequence). This CDR3 is built from 16 residues.

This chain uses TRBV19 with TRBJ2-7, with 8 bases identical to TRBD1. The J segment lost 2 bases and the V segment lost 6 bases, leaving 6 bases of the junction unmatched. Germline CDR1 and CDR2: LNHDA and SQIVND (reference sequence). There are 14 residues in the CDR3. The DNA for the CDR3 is TGTGCCAGTAGAAATACAGGGGGTACCTACGAGCAGTACTTC. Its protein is CASRNTGGTYEQYF. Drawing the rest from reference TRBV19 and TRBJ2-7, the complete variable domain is DGGITQSPKYLFRKEGQNVTLSCEQNLNHDAMYWYRQDPGQGLRLIYYSQIVNDFQKGDIAEGYSVSREKKESFPLTVTSAQKNPTAFYLCASRNTGGTYEQYFGPGTRLTVT.

CDR3 sequence (DNA): TGTGCCAGCAGTCTAACACTAGCGGGAGACTACGAGCAGTACTTC. It encodes CASSLTLAGDYEQYF. The V gene is TRBV4-2, the J gene TRBJ2-7, with 11 bases identical to TRBD2. Per the germline V gene, CDR1 is LGHNA and CDR2 is YNFKEQ. There are 15 residues in the CDR3. V was pared by 6 bases and J by 3 bases, with 7 bases of the junction left unmatched.

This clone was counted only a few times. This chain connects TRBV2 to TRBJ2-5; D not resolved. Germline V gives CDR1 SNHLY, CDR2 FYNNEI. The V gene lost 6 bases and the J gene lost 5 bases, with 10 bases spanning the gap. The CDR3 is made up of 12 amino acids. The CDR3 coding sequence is TGTGCCAGCAGCGCTAGTGGGGAGACCCAGTACTTC. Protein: CASSASGETQYF.

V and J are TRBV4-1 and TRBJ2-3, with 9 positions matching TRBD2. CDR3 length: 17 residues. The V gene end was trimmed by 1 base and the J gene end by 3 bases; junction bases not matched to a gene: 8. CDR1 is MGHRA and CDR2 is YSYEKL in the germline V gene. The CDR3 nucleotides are TGCGCCAGCAGCCAAGGGGGGCGGGAGGGCCGGACAGATACGCAGTATTTT. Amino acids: CASSQGGREGRTDTQYF.

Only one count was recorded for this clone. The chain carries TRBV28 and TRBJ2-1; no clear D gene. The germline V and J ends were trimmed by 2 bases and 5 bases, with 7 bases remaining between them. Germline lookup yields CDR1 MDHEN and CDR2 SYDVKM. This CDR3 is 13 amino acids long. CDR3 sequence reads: CASSLRGDNEQFF. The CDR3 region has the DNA TGTGCCAGCAGTTTAAGAGGTGACAATGAGCAGTTCTTC.

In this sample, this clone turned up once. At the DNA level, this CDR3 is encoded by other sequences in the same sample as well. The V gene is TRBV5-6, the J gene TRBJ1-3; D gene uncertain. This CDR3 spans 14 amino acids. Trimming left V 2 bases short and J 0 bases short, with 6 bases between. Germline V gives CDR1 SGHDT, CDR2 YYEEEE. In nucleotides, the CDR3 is TGTGCCAGCAGCTTAGTGAGCTCTGGAAACACCATATATTTT. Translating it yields CASSLVSSGNTIYF.

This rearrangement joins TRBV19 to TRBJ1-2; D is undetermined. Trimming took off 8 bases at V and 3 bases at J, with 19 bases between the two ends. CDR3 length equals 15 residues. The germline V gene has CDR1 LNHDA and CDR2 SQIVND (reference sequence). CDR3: CASSDLSDTYYGYTF. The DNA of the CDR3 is TGTGCCAGTTCCGACCTATCAGACACGTACTATGGCTACACCTTC.

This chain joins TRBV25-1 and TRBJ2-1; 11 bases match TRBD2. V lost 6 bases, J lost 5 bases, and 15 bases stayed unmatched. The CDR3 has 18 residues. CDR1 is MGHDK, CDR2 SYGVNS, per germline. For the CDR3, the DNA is TGTGCCAGCAGAGAGACTCTAGCGGGGGGACACCCCAACAATGAGCAGTTCTTC. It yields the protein CASRETLAGGHPNNEQFF.